This is a list of T cell receptor beta chains from one sample in a study of CXCR3-negative and CXCR3-positive naive CD8 T cells. From its re-call of the 5' RACE reads, TCRdb lists each CDR3 protein once, without DNA. The sample totals around 34,000 distinct CDR3 sequences. The sample was memory CD8+ T cells from blood. The receptors were gathered from a human donor in good health. Some clones in this sample may be carry-over from other donors' samples. Both conserved end residues are part of each CDR3. A row's size may be missing; if present it is once, few, many or a size class.

CDR3: CSARDGDRGLGELFF
J: TRBJ2-2
size: medium-sized
length: 15
V: TRBV20-1

CDR3: CSVEGLLGTGQTQYF
J: TRBJ2-5
size: -
length: 15
V: TRBV29-1

CDR3: CASSEPSGTGGEQFF
J: TRBJ2-1
size: -
length: 15
V: TRBV9

CDR3: CASSLSNEQFF
J: TRBJ2-1
size: -
length: 11
V: TRBV7-9

CDR3: CSAKMGLAGSYEQYF
J: TRBJ2-7
size: medium-sized
length: 15
V: TRBV20-1

CDR3: CSARETGTPSYNEQFF
J: TRBJ2-1
size: -
length: 16
V: TRBV20-1

CDR3: CSVVVDRTYNEQFF
J: TRBJ2-1
size: -
length: 14
V: TRBV29-1

CDR3: CASSFPGGSGETQYF
J: TRBJ2-5
size: -
length: 15
V: TRBV28

CDR3: CASSQAGTSATDTQYF
J: TRBJ2-3
size: -
length: 16
V: TRBV4-3

CDR3: CSVDLRGQTQETQYF
J: TRBJ2-5
size: -
length: 15
V: TRBV29-1

CDR3: CASSSYSAKNIQYF
J: TRBJ2-4
size: -
length: 14
V: TRBV6-5

CDR3: CASSLGRDLTYEQYF
J: TRBJ2-7
size: -
length: 15
V: TRBV11-2

CDR3: CASSLQGGTDTQYF
J: TRBJ2-3
size: -
length: 14
V: TRBV7-6

CDR3: CASSLSSYNSPLHF
J: TRBJ1-6
size: -
length: 14
V: TRBV27

CDR3: CASSQDKNRGNIQYF
J: TRBJ2-4
size: -
length: 15
V: TRBV3-2

CDR3: CSVDGFGTSGRAYNEQFF
J: TRBJ2-1
size: -
length: 18
V: TRBV29-1

CDR3: CASRRSRNAEAFF
J: TRBJ1-1
size: large
length: 13
V: TRBV2

CDR3: CASSIGRRDEAFF
J: TRBJ1-1
size: -
length: 13
V: TRBV5-6

CDR3: CSARIADRDFYEQYF
J: TRBJ2-7
size: -
length: 15
V: TRBV20-1

CDR3: CASSWSSYEQYF
J: TRBJ2-7
size: -
length: 12
V: TRBV12-3/TRBV12-4

CDR3: CASSLQGEGYQETQYF
J: TRBJ2-5
size: -
length: 16
V: TRBV2

CDR3: CSARSHRGPAKNIQYF
J: TRBJ2-4
size: -
length: 16
V: TRBV20-1

CDR3: CASSLDGSNNEQFF
J: TRBJ2-1
size: -
length: 14
V: TRBV5-5

CDR3: CASSQSTGTSFYEQYF
J: TRBJ2-7
size: -
length: 16
V: TRBV11-2

CDR3: CASNPFGRSEQYF
J: TRBJ2-7
size: -
length: 13
V: TRBV9

CDR3: CSVEALLAESYEQYF
J: TRBJ2-7
size: -
length: 15
V: TRBV29-1

CDR3: CSVEEAGSFETQYF
J: TRBJ2-5
size: -
length: 14
V: TRBV29-1

CDR3: CSARSSDTANYGYTF
J: TRBJ1-2
size: -
length: 15
V: TRBV20-1

CDR3: CASSEGKLGYNEQFF
J: TRBJ2-1
size: -
length: 15
V: TRBV2

CDR3: CASSPPYRGLGNIQYF
J: TRBJ2-4
size: -
length: 16
V: TRBV28